The entry below gives a single T cell receptor (beta chain) sequence along with its context. Its antigen is not known. The data were taken from a study of PD-1 blockade in classical Hodgkin lymphoma. Study-level points and caveats: Complete responders' baseline diversity resembled that of newly diagnosed patients. Newly diagnosed patients reportedly trailed healthy donors in baseline TCR diversity.

Generated by immunoSEQ multiplex PCR, the TCRdb table keeps only in-frame clones and is missing some. The sample holds about 26,000 clones, 85% to 90% seen once. V lost 3 bases and J lost 0; bases outside the gene matches: 9. CDR3 length equals 16 residues. Per germline, CDR1 SGHRS and CDR2 YFSETQ. Relapse after autologous stem cell transplantation occurred in every patient, and brentuximab vedotin exposure varied. This TCR derives from a human donor with classical Hodgkin lymphoma. Sequences were derived from peripheral blood mononuclear cells (PBMCs), sampled at baseline. The chain is built from TRBV5-1 and TRBJ2-7; TRBD1 matches 7 bases. CDR3 sequence (DNA): TGCGCCAGCAGCTCCCATACCGGGACAGCCTCCTACGAGCAGTACTTC. Its translation: CASSSHTGTASYEQYF.